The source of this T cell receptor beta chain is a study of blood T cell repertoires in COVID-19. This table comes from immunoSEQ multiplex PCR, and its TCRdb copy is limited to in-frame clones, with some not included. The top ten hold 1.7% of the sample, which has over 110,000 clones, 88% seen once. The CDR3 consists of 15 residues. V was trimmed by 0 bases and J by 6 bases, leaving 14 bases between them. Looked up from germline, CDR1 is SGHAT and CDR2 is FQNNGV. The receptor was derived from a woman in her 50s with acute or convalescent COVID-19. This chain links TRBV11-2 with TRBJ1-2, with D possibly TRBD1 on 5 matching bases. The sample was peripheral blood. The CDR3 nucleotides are TGTGCCAGCAGCTTAGATCAGGGAAGGCGAGATGGCTACACCTTC. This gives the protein CASSLDQGRRDGYTF.